The 19 T cell receptor beta chains given below trace back to one sample, sequenced in a study of vaccination and CD4 T cells after COVID-19. The treatment here: roughly nine-day PBMC culture with coronavirus spike peptide pools or control peptides (ViraFEST assay). The antigens these receptors bind are not known. The assay that was used to sequence DNA from cultured CD4+ T cells was the Oncomine TCR Beta short-read assay. TCRdb re-analysed the PCR reads in MiXCR, keeping a single row per CDR3 protein. The profile shows more than 10,000 distinct CDR3 sequences, 60% of them singletons. Sequencing was performed on CD4+ T cells from blood, cultured in vitro. These receptors originate from a human donor who had recovered from COVID-19.

The chain joins TRBV28 to TRBJ2-5; D not certain. The CDR3 has 15 amino acids. CDR1 and CDR2 from the germline V gene are MDHEN and SYDVKM. The V end was cut by 7 bases, the J end by 2 bases, with 17 bases between. CDR3: CASTPGFHKQETQYF. The CDR3 DNA reads TGTGCCAGCACGCCTGGGTTCCACAAACAAGAGACCCAGTACTTC.

The chain couples TRBV20-1 to TRBJ2-1; TRBD2 aligns across 12 bases. The CDR3 loop spans 17 amino acids. V trimming: 3 bases; J trimming: 7 bases; junction bases outside the gene matches: 13. Germline lookup yields CDR1 DFQATT and CDR2 SNEGSKA (reference sequence). CDR3 loop: CSASRASGRAFDNEQFF. The CDR3 nucleotides read TGCAGTGCTAGTAGGGCTAGCGGGAGGGCCTTCGATAATGAGCAGTTCTTC.

V is TRBV11-1 and J is TRBJ2-2, with D perhaps TRBD2 (6 bases). With 1 base removed from V and 5 bases from J, the gap between germline ends came to 11 bases. Germline CDR1 is SGHAT and CDR2 is FQDESV (reference sequence). The CDR3 consists of 15 residues. The CDR3 reads CASSLVGSGTGELFF. The CDR3 nucleotides are TGTGCCAGCAGCTTAGTCGGGAGCGGAACCGGGGAGCTGTTTTTT.

The V gene is TRBV2, the J gene TRBJ1-2; D not certain. With 7 bases removed from V and 8 bases from J, the gap between germline ends came to 14 bases. This CDR3 has 12 amino acids. Germline CDR1 and CDR2: SNHLY and FYNNEI. The CDR3 loop is CASNSQDRGYTF. CDR3 bases: TGTGCCAGCAACTCACAAGACCGGGGCTACACCTTC.

The genes are TRBV2 and TRBJ2-1, with no clear D. Germline V gene data show CDR1 as SNHLY and CDR2 as FYNNEI. Trimming removed 4 bases from V and 8 bases from J, with 15 bases in between. The CDR3 has 14 amino acids. This CDR3 reads CASSGIGYLYEQFF. CDR3 bases: TGTGCCAGCAGTGGTATAGGGTACTTGTATGAGCAGTTCTTC. Together with reference TRBV2 and TRBJ2-1, the CDR3 gives the full variable domain: EPEVTQTPSHQVTQMGQEVILRCVPISNHLYFYWYRQILGQKVEFLVSFYNNEISEKSEIFDDQFSVERPDGSNFTLKIRSTKLEDSAMYFCASSGIGYLYEQFFGPGTRLTVL.

CDR3 sequence: CSPESATNEKLFF. The CDR3 DNA reads as TGCAGTCCAGAATCCGCAACTAATGAAAAACTGTTTTTT. This rearrangement joins TRBV20-1 to TRBJ1-4; D is uncertain. This CDR3 contains 13 residues. The germline gives CDR1 DFQATT, CDR2 SNEGSKA (reference sequence). The V and J ends lost 8 bases and 0 bases respectively, with 10 bases between them.

The chain carries TRBV20-1 and TRBJ1-1; D is undetermined. Trimming took off 2 bases at V and 1 base at J, with 14 bases between the two ends. The germline gives CDR1 DFQATT, CDR2 SNEGSKA (reference sequence). CDR3 length equals 15 residues. CDR3 sequence (DNA): TGCAGTGCTAGATCCACTTTGAGGGCGAACACTGAAGCTTTCTTT. Protein sequence: CSARSTLRANTEAFF.

The rearrangement uses TRBV20-1 and TRBJ1-5; unclear D gene. Germline CDR1 reads DFQATT; CDR2 reads SNEGSKA (reference sequence). With 4 bases removed from V and 5 bases from J, the gap between germline ends came to 9 bases. The CDR3 consists of 12 residues. The CDR3 loop reads CSANYGDQPQHF. In nucleotides, the CDR3 is TGCAGTGCTAATTACGGGGATCAGCCCCAGCATTTT.

This clonotype was seen a handful of times. The junction departs from the called germline gene at one end, perhaps through a read error. V gene TRBV7-3 combines with J gene TRBJ1-2, with D uncertain. The length of the CDR3 is 13 residues. The germline gives CDR1 SGHTA, CDR2 FQGTGA. The CDR3 nucleotides are TGTGCCAGCAGCTCACTTAACCTGATAGGGCTTAGCTTC. Translated, it gives CASSSLNLIGLSF.

The genes are TRBV2 and TRBJ1-5; perhaps TRBD1 as D (5 bases). Germline V gene data show CDR1 as SNHLY and CDR2 as FYNNEI. This CDR3 comprises 15 residues. V dropped 4 bases and J dropped 1 base, with 11 bases sitting between them. The CDR3 spells CASSGTWGSNQPQHF. CDR3 DNA: TGTGCCAGCAGTGGGACATGGGGGAGCAATCAGCCCCAGCATTTT. Using reference TRBV2 and TRBJ1-5 for the parts outside the CDR3, the full variable domain is EPEVTQTPSHQVTQMGQEVILRCVPISNHLYFYWYRQILGQKVEFLVSFYNNEISEKSEIFDDQFSVERPDGSNFTLKIRSTKLEDSAMYFCASSGTWGSNQPQHFGDGTRLSIL.

In its sample, this clonotype was seen a few times. This chain connects TRBV7-6 to TRBJ1-6; no clear D gene. The CDR3 extends over 14 amino acids. V lost 5 bases, J lost 9 bases, and 14 bases lay in between. The germline gives CDR1 SGHVS, CDR2 FNYEAQ. DNA of the CDR3: TGTGCCAGCAGCAGAGAGTATCGCGGTTCACCCCTCCACTTT. It encodes CASSREYRGSPLHF.

This chain uses TRBV5-4 with TRBJ2-2; 8 bases match TRBD1. Germline assignment: CDR1 SGHNT and CDR2 YYREEE (reference sequence). After removal of 0 bases from V and 13 bases from J, the junction contained 2 bases not matched to a gene. This CDR3 is 12 amino acids long. In DNA, the CDR3 is TGTGCCAGCAGCTTGGGACAGGGGAGGCTGTTTTTT. This codes for CASSLGQGRLFF.

This chain connects TRBV7-9 to TRBJ1-1; TRBD1 aligns across 8 bases. The length of the CDR3 is 16 residues. CDR1 SEHNR and CDR2 FQNEAQ come from the germline V gene (reference sequence). With 3 bases clipped from V and 4 bases from J, the junction kept 10 bases outside the gene matches. CDR3 sequence reads: CASSLPGGRLSTEAFF. For the CDR3, the DNA is TGTGCCAGCAGCTTGCCAGGGGGCCGTTTATCCACTGAAGCTTTCTTT.

This sequence joins TRBV5-1 and TRBJ2-3; 14 nucleotides agree with TRBD2. The germline CDR1 and CDR2 sequences are SGHRS and YFSETQ. The CDR3 loop spans 16 amino acids. V lost 3 bases, J lost 3 bases, and 3 bases stayed unmatched. CDR3 nucleotides: TGCGCCAGCAGCTACGGGACTAGCGGGAGTACAGATACGCAGTATTTT. This sequence encodes CASSYGTSGSTDTQYF. The whole variable domain, remainder taken from reference TRBV5-1 and TRBJ2-3, is KAGVTQTPRYLIKTRGQQVTLSCSPISGHRSVSWYQQTPGQGLQFLFEYFSETQRNKGNFPGRFSGRQFSNSRSEMNVSTLELGDSALYLCASSYGTSGSTDTQYFGPGTRLTVL.

This chain links TRBV6-5 with TRBJ1-1; D gene uncertain. The CDR3 has 15 amino acids. V was clipped by 0 bases and J by 0 bases, with 8 bases between them. Looked up from germline, CDR1 is MNHEY and CDR2 is SVGAGI. Written as DNA, the CDR3 is TGTGCCAGCAGTTACTCAAGCGTCATGAACACTGAAGCTTTCTTT. As protein: CASSYSSVMNTEAFF.

V is TRBV5-1 and J is TRBJ2-1; possible D gene TRBD2, 7 bases. The length of the CDR3 is 16 residues. Trimming removed 2 bases from V and 6 bases from J, with 18 bases in between. Germline lookup yields CDR1 SGHRS and CDR2 YFSETQ. This chain's CDR3 is CASSFRAGQAGNEQFF. The CDR3 DNA is TGCGCCAGCAGCTTCCGAGCGGGACAAGCAGGCAATGAGCAGTTCTTC.

This clonotype was seen only a few times. For the CDR3, the DNA is TGTGCCAGCAGCATTCAGGGGAGGGGCAATCAGCCCCAGCATTTT. Translated, it gives CASSIQGRGNQPQHF. This chain uses TRBV21-1 with TRBJ1-5. TRBV21-1 represents a pseudogene. The CDR3 is 15 residues long.

This sequence joins TRBV6-5 and TRBJ1-5; D remains unclear. The CDR3 spans 12 residues. Trimming removed 2 bases from V and 7 bases from J, with 6 bases in between. The germline V gene encodes CDR1 MNHEY and CDR2 SVGAGI. CDR3 region: CASSYPGQPQHF. In nucleotides, the CDR3 is TGTGCCAGCAGTTACCCTGGGCAGCCCCAGCATTTT.

This clonotype was found a few times. The rearrangement links TRBV2 to TRBJ2-3, with no clear D. CDR3 length: 14 amino acids. Trimming left V 6 bases short and J 0 bases short, with 10 bases between. Germline V gene sequence: CDR1 SNHLY, CDR2 FYNNEI. CDR3 nucleotides: TGTGCCAGCAGAGGTGTAACTAGCACAGATACGCAGTATTTT. Amino acids: CASRGVTSTDTQYF. Full variable domain (rest looked up from reference TRBV2 and TRBJ2-3): EPEVTQTPSHQVTQMGQEVILRCVPISNHLYFYWYRQILGQKVEFLVSFYNNEISEKSEIFDDQFSVERPDGSNFTLKIRSTKLEDSAMYFCASRGVTSTDTQYFGPGTRLTVL.